This T cell receptor beta chain was found in a study of T cell repertoires in cytomegalovirus infection. Germline values: CDR1 MNHEY, CDR2 SVGEGT. The CDR3 is made up of 16 amino acids. V shed 2 bases, J shed 8 bases, and the junction held 11 bases outside the gene matches. As concerns this clonotype: The antigen remains unidentified.

TCRdb re-called the reads with MiXCR, one entry per CDR3 protein. The table includes around 900,000 distinct CDR3 sequences, 30% to 40% detected once. This sequence joins TRBV6-2 or TRBV6-3 and TRBJ2-1, with 8 bases fitting TRBD2. The TCR comes from a human donor in good health (CMV status not recorded). Some clones in this sample may be carry-over from other donors' samples. The material was cultured CD8+ T cells from PBMCs, obtained from culture after CMV antigen stimulation. The DNA for the CDR3 is TGTGCCAGCAGTTACCGCGATGTGCGGGGGGACTATGAGCAGTTCTTC. Protein product: CASSYRDVRGDYEQFF.